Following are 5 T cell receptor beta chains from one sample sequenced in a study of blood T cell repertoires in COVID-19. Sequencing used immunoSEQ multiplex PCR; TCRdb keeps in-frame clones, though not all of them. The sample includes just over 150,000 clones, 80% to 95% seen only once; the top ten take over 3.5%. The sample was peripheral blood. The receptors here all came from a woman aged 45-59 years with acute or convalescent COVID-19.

The CDR3 sequence is CASSIGDRVGEAFF. The CDR3 bases are TGTGCCAGTAGTATTGGGGACAGGGTGGGAGAAGCTTTCTTT. The V call is TRBV19, the J call TRBJ1-1, with 9 bases fitting TRBD1. The CDR3 runs to 14 residues. The J segment lost 8 bases and the V segment lost 3 bases, leaving 7 bases of the junction unmatched. Germline lookup yields CDR1 LNHDA and CDR2 SQIVND (reference sequence).

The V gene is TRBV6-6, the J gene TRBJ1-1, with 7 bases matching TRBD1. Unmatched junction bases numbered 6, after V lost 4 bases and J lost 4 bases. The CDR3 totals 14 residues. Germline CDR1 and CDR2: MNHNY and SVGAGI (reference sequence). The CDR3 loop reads CASSLDRTLTEAFF. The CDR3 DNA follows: TGTGCCAGCAGTTTGGACAGGACCCTCACTGAAGCTTTCTTT.

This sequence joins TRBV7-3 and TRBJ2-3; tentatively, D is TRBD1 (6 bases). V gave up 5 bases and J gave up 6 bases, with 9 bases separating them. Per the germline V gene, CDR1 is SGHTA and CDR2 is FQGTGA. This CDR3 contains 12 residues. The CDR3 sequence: CASSVQGDTQYF. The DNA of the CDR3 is TGTGCCAGCAGCGTCCAGGGGGATACGCAGTATTTT.

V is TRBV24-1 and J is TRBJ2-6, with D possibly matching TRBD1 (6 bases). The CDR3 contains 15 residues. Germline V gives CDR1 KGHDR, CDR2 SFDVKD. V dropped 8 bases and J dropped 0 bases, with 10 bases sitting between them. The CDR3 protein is CATTKGDSGANVLTF. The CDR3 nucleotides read TGTGCCACCACCAAGGGGGACTCTGGGGCCAACGTCCTGACTTTC.

DNA of the CDR3: TGTGCCAGCTCACTATCTACAGGGGCTGTAGGCAATTCACCCCTCCACTTT. Amino acids: CASSLSTGAVGNSPLHF. The chain joins TRBV18 to TRBJ1-6; the match to TRBD1 covers 7 bases. The CDR3 consists of 17 residues. Per the germline V gene, CDR1 is KGHSH and CDR2 is LQKENI. Losses at the gene ends were 4 bases for V and 7 bases for J; bases not matched to a gene: 13.